These 11 T cell receptor beta chains originate from one sample sequenced in a study of cytomegalovirus exposure and HLA in healthy donors. TCRdb's copy holds only in-frame clones and misses some; the assay was immunoSEQ multiplex PCR. The table includes roughly 250,000 clones, around nine tenths detected once. Sequencing input: PBMCs. The receptor set was obtained from a man between 18 and 35 years old in good health and CMV-seronegative.

This chain joins TRBV4-1 and TRBJ1-2; D possibly corresponds to TRBD1 (6 bases). V gave up 0 bases and J gave up 8 bases, with 22 bases separating them. Germline loops: CDR1 MGHRA, CDR2 YSYEKL. The CDR3 has 17 residues. As DNA, the CDR3 is TGCGCCAGCAGCCAAGAAGGAGTAACAGGGTCAATTGAGGGCTACACCTTC. Translation: CASSQEGVTGSIEGYTF.

The genes are TRBV5-1 and TRBJ2-2, with 8 bases that match TRBD1. This CDR3 contains 17 residues. Looked up from germline, CDR1 is SGHRS and CDR2 is YFSETQ. The V segment lost 0 bases and the J segment 4 bases; nucleotides outside the gene matches: 8. The chain's CDR3 is CASSLGQGAPFTGELFF. The CDR3 DNA is TGCGCCAGCAGCTTGGGGCAGGGGGCTCCCTTCACCGGGGAGCTGTTTTTT.

The chain has TRBV27 and TRBJ1-1; tentative D call: TRBD1 (5 bases). This CDR3 region has 13 residues. CDR1 MNHEY and CDR2 SMNVEV come from the germline V gene (reference sequence). Trimming stripped 1 base from V and 3 bases from J, with 6 bases between. CDR3 sequence: CASSLLGDTEAFF. The CDR3 DNA sequence: TGTGCCAGCAGTTTATTAGGGGACACTGAAGCTTTCTTT.

There are a few counts of this clone. The chain is built from TRBV4-3 and TRBJ2-5; 7 nucleotides align to TRBD2. Trimming at V came to 1 base and at J to 7 bases, leaving 6 bases not matched to a gene. This CDR3 is built from 14 residues. Germline V gene data show CDR1 as LGHNA and CDR2 as YSLEER. The CDR3 region is CASSQGEGAGTQYF. The CDR3 nucleotides read TGCGCCAGCAGCCAAGGGGAGGGAGCGGGGACCCAGTACTTC.

V usage is TRBV30 and J usage is TRBJ1-2, with D tentatively TRBD1 (5 bases). The CDR3 consists of 13 residues. The germline V gene has CDR1 GTSNPN and CDR2 SVGIG (reference sequence). Trimming shortened V by 3 bases and J by 8 bases, and 16 bases separated the two germline ends. CDR3 sequence: CAWRGRVPLGYTF. Written as DNA, the CDR3 is TGTGCCTGGAGGGGCAGGGTTCCGCTAGGCTACACCTTC.

The rearrangement uses TRBV11-2 and TRBJ2-5, with a tentative D call TRBD1 (6 bases). Germline CDR1 and CDR2: SGHAT and FQNNGV. The CDR3 spans 19 residues. V gave up 4 bases and J gave up 5 bases, with 29 bases separating them. The CDR3 DNA follows: TGTGCCAGCAGCTCGTGGGGTGAGGAACAGGGTCGTCGTGCGGAGACCCAGTACTTC. Protein: CASSSWGEEQGRRAETQYF.

The gene calls are TRBV30 and TRBJ1-3; TRBD1 might be the D (5 bases). Trimming took 4 bases from V and 0 from J, leaving 16 bases between them. The V gene's germline CDR1 is GTSNPN and CDR2 SVGIG (reference sequence). The length of the CDR3 is 16 residues. The DNA for the CDR3 is TGTGCCTGGATCTCGTCAGGGCATCTCTCTGGAAACACCATATATTTT. As protein: CAWISSGHLSGNTIYF.

The V call is TRBV11-2, the J call TRBJ1-5; D unclear. V lost 5 bases, J lost 3 bases, and 11 bases lay in between. CDR1 is SGHAT, CDR2 FQNNGV, per germline. CDR3 length: 14 residues. As DNA, the CDR3 is TGTGCCAGCAGCCTTCGACACGACAATCAGCCCCAGCATTTT. It specifies CASSLRHDNQPQHF.

This chain joins TRBV18 and TRBJ1-5; TRBD1 matches at 11 bases. Germline V CDR1 and CDR2: KGHSH, LQKENI. CDR3 length: 14 amino acids. J lost 5 bases, V lost 3 bases, and 0 bases had no gene match. This CDR3 reads CASSPGQGDQPQHF. The DNA of the CDR3 is TGTGCCAGCTCACCGGGACAGGGGGATCAGCCCCAGCATTTT. Full variable domain (missing parts from reference TRBV18 and TRBJ1-5): NAGVMQNPRHLVRRRGQEARLRCSPMKGHSHVYWYRQLPEEGLKFMVYLQKENIIDESGMPKERFSAEFPKEGPSILRIQQVVRGDSAAYFCASSPGQGDQPQHFGDGTRLSIL.

V gene TRBV5-6 combines with J gene TRBJ1-5, with D perhaps TRBD1 (5 bases). The CDR3 is 17 amino acids. The germline CDR1 and CDR2 sequences are SGHDT and YYEEEE. V shed 1 base and J shed 9 bases, with 23 bases lying between them. The CDR3 here is CASSLTAQGRLNLPQHF. CDR3 sequence (DNA): TGTGCCAGCAGCTTGACCGCGCAGGGCCGGCTGAATTTGCCCCAGCATTTT.

The chain recombines TRBV19 with TRBJ2-7; 10 bases are shared with TRBD1. Germline trimming cut 5 bases from V and 2 bases from J; bases unmatched to any gene: 9. Germline CDR1 LNHDA, CDR2 SQIVND (reference sequence). The CDR3 consists of 16 residues. The CDR3 DNA follows: TGTGCCAGTAGTTCTTACCGGGACAGGGGTACCTACGAGCAGTACTTC. Residues: CASSSYRDRGTYEQYF. The full variable domain, rest sourced from reference TRBV19 and TRBJ2-7, is DGGITQSPKYLFRKEGQNVTLSCEQNLNHDAMYWYRQDPGQGLRLIYYSQIVNDFQKGDIAEGYSVSREKKESFPLTVTSAQKNPTAFYLCASSSYRDRGTYEQYFGPGTRLTVT.